One T cell receptor beta chain is described in this entry. Its antigen remains unidentified. Lysates of CMV-infected fibroblasts at around 9.9 ug/mL stimulated these cells. Responding CD4+ T cells were sorted by upregulation of both CD40 ligand and CD69. Plasma HIV-1 RNA stayed below 50 copies/mL for at least 4 years. These data originate in a study of persistence of HIV-infected CD4 T cells. Sequencing used immunoSEQ version 4 in survey mode. This table comes from immunoSEQ multiplex PCR, and its TCRdb copy is limited to in-frame clones, with some not included. Of about 21,000 clones in the sample, 75% to 85% were seen once. Deletions cut 0 bases from V and 8 bases from J, with 18 bases between. Germline CDR1 is SGHTS and CDR2 is YDEGEE. This CDR3 spans 16 amino acids.

The J gene is TRBJ1-5, the V gene TRBV5-8; D remains ambiguous. Here the sequenced sample was CD4+ T cells sorted from PBMCs after roughly 18-hour stimulation, taken from a patient who received antiretroviral therapy. This TCR was sampled from an adult man with HIV who was CMV-seropositive. DNA of the CDR3: TGTGCCAGCAGCTTGGCGGTGTTACCGGAGTCGGAGCCCCAGCATTTT. Its translation is CASSLAVLPESEPQHF.